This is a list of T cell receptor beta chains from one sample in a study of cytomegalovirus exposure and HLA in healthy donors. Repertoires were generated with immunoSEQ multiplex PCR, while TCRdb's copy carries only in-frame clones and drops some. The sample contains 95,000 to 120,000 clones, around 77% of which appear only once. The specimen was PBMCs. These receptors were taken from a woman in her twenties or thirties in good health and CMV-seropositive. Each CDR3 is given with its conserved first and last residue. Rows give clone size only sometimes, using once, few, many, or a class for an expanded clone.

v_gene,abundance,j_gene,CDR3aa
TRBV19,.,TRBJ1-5,CASSNVEWAGMSNQPQHF
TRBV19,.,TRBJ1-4,CASSTQGTGVGEKLFF
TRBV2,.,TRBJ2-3,CASRRSIAGGGDTQYF
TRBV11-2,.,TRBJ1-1,CASSPGALEAFF
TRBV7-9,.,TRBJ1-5,CASSPGQPLYSNQPQHF
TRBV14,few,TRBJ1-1,CASSRTTGSHLNTEAFF
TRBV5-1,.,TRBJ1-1,CASRQGLNTEAFF
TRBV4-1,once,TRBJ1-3,CASSHTDRDPVFFSGNTIYF
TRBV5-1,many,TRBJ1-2,CASSAGLLSNGYGYTF
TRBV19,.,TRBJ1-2,CASSITGADGYTF
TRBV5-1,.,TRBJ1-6,CASSLGTGSSEPSSYNSPLHF
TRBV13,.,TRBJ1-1,CASSSVGQGEAFF
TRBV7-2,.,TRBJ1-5,CASSPGISNQPQHF
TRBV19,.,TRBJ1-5,CASNTGGTQPQHF
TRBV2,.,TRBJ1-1,CASREHPEGTEAFF
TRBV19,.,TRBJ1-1,CASSDRVPKPNTEAFF
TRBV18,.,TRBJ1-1,CASSLGRGTGNTEAFF
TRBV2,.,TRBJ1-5,CASSVWGGNQPQHF
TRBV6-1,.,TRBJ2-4,CASSSLIAKNIQYF
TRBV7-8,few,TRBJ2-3,CASSHVGGTQYF
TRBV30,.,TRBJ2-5,CAWSARGGHETQYF
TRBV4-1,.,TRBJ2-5,CASSQESGSWETQYF
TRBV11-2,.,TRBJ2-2,CASNPRQNIQGELFF
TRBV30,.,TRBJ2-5,CAWSPTSGGETQYF
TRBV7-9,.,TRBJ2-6,CASSPQYREMANVLTF
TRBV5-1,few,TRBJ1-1,CASSLGGNTEAFF
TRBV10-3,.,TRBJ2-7,CAISDTGGSSYEQYF
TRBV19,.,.,CASSVRQSYEQYF
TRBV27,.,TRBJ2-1,CASCTGTSGNNEQFF
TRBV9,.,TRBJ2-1,CASSVGGGARNEQFF
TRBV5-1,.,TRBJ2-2,CASNRGTSGSTGELFF
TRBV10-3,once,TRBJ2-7,CAISGESYEQYF
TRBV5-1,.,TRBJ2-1,CASSLEASGSSYNEQFF
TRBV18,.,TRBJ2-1,CASSPYWTSSYNEQFF
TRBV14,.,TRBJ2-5,CASSQGERWGPQETQYF
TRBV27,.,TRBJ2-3,CASSLSSLAYTDTQYF
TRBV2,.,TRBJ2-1,CASKVTRASDEQFF
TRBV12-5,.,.,CASGLTPPGYEQYF
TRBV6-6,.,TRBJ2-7,CASSYRGQGTYEQYF
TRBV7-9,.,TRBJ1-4,CASSFREKLFF
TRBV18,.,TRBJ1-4,CASSPTGQANEKLFF
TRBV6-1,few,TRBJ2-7,CASSEPTGRWYYEQYF
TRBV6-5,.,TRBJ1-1,CASSYGGGTEAFF
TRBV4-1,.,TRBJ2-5,CASSQETGWEETQYF
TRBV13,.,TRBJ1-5,CASSFSTAPGGNQPQHF